This T cell receptor beta chain appears in the sequencing data of a study of tumor-infiltrating lymphocytes in localized non-small cell lung cancer (dated by TCRdb to the early 2020s). About the full investigation: Several histologies were represented in the cohort, which also included both smokers and never-smokers as well as patients whose samples were collected after neoadjuvant chemotherapy. The overall ICON cohort was composed of over a hundred surgical patients with localized non-small cell lung cancer whose tumors were resected. Alongside flow cytometry, multiplex immunofluorescence, RNA-seq, exome sequencing and proteomics, TCR sequencing was applied to the same patients as one of several integrated assays. A total of approximately 50 patients were part of the paired comparison of immunoSEQ T-cell fraction between tumor and uninvolved lung. Each patient provided resected tumor tissue plus uninvolved lung tissue from the same patient, with the uninvolved lung tissue described as non-adjacent to the tumor. On the study overall, not on this receptor specifically: Because assay coverage varied across patients depending on available tissue quantity, TCR sequencing was performed for only a subset of the cohort. TCR-derived T-cell fraction did not differ between the flow cytometry-defined immunotypes IM1 (good prognosis) and IM2 (poor prognosis). Higher T cell infiltration in tumors than in uninvolved lung tissue was supported by TCRbeta sequencing, consistent with immunofluorescence CD3 counts. Because different pieces of the same tissue were used for different assays, technical variation could not be separated from intratumor heterogeneity.

Enrollment in ICON was initiated in 2016, and the last patient was enrolled in 2018. In a subcohort of 65 to 85 patients, fresh tumor and matched uninvolved tissue were collected for in-depth immune analyses, with TCR sequencing among those analyses. No cell sorting was done, and TCR sequencing was instead run on DNA isolated from bulk tissue. Remarks on this clone: Its antigen specificity is not known. No base quality information exists; no much larger clone differs at one position.

From the cysteine through the phenylalanine, the CDR3 covers 14 amino acids. The retained sequence is limited to the CDR3, 42 bases, with the frame set at the first base. V was cut back by 6 bases and J by 5 bases, leaving a gap of 16 bases between them. The germline V gene (reference sequence) supplies CDR1 LNHDA and CDR2 SQIVND. TCR sequencing with the immunoSEQ assay provided the T-cell fraction in tumor and uninvolved lung tissue. The study's own analysis went as follows. To analyze survival, patients were divided into a high T-cell fraction group (upper tertile) and a low T-cell fraction group (lower two tertiles), and the two groups were compared using a log-rank test. A signed-rank test was used to test differences in T-cell fraction between paired tumor and uninvolved lung samples. In its TCRdb copy, this immuneACCESS table keeps in-frame sequences only and misses some clones. Where compared with another copy, unresolved V genes explain less than half of these, and the others have no known cause. Clone size and the V and J calls come from that table; the DNA yielded D and trimming. In this sample the table shows over 10,000 clones, about 66% of which occur a single time. Approximately 10% of the sample is taken by the ten largest.

The sequence came from a human donor with non-small cell lung cancer. The rearrangement combines TRBV19 with TRBJ1-2; the D gene is perhaps TRBD1, from 5 matching bases. Sequencing used uninvolved lung tissue not adjacent to the tumor. The CDR3: CASRSGGVGYGYTF. The bases are TGTGCCAGTAGATCCGGAGGGGTTGGGTATGGCTACACCTTC.